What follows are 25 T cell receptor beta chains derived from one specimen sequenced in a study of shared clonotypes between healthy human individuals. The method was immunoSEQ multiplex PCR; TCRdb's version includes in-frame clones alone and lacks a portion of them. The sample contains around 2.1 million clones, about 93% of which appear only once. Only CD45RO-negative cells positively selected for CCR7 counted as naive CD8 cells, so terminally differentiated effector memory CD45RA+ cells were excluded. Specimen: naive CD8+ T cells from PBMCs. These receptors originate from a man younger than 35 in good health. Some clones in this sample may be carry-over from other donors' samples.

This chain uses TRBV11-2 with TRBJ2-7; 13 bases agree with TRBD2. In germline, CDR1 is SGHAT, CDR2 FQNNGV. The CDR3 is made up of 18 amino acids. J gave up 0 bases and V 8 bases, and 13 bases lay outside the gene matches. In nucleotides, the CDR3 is TGTGCCAGCGCTGAGACTAGCGGGAGGACCTTAAGCTCCTACGAGCAGTACTTC. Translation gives CASAETSGRTLSSYEQYF.

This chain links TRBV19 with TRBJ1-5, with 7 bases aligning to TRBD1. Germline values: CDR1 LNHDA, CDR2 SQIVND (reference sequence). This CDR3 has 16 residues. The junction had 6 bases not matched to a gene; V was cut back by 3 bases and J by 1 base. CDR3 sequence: CASSIEQGKSNQPQHF. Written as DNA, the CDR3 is TGTGCCAGTAGTATTGAACAGGGGAAGAGCAATCAGCCCCAGCATTTT.

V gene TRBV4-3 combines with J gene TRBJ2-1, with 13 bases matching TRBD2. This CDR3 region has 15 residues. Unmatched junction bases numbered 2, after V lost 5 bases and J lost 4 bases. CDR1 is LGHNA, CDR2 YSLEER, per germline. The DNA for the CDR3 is TGCGCCAGCAGCGGACTAGCGGGAGAGTACAATGAGCAGTTCTTC. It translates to CASSGLAGEYNEQFF.

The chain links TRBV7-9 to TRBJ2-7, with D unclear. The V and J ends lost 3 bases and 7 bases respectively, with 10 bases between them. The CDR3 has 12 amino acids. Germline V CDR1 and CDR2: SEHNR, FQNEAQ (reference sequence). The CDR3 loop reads CASSLIVREQYF. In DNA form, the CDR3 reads TGTGCCAGCAGCTTGATCGTCAGGGAGCAGTACTTC.

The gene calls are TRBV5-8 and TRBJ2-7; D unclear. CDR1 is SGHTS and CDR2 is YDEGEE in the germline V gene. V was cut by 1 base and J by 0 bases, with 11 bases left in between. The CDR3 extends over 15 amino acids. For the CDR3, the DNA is TGTGCCAGCAGCTTGTTTAGTACAAGCTCCTACGAGCAGTACTTC. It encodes CASSLFSTSSYEQYF.

In DNA form, the CDR3 reads TGTGCCAGCAGTCCGGGGGGGGTTGGGACTGAAGCTTTCTTT. Encoded protein: CASSPGGVGTEAFF. The chain couples TRBV28 to TRBJ1-1; maybe TRBD1 (5 bases). CDR1 is MDHEN and CDR2 is SYDVKM in the germline V gene. V was trimmed by 5 bases and J by 5 bases, leaving 15 bases between them. The CDR3 is 14 residues long.

The CDR3 sequence: CASSQLTRRGEKLFF. The CDR3 coding sequence is TGCGCCAGCAGCCAACTCACCCGACGAGGGGAAAAACTGTTTTTT. The V gene is TRBV4-3, the J gene TRBJ1-4; D call uncertain. V was clipped by 2 bases and J by 8 bases, with 15 bases between them. Germline values: CDR1 LGHNA, CDR2 YSLEER. This CDR3 spans 15 amino acids.

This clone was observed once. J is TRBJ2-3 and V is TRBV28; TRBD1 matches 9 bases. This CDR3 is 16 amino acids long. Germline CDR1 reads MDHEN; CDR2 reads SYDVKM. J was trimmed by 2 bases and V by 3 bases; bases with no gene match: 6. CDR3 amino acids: CASSFSGTGYTDTQYF. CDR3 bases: TGTGCCAGCAGTTTCTCTGGGACAGGGTACACAGATACGCAGTATTTT.

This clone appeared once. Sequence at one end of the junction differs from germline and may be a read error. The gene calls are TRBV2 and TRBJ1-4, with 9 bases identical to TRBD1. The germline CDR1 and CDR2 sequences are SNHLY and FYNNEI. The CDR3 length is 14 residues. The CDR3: CTSGFGQGTEKLFF. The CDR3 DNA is TGTACCAGCGGGTTCGGACAGGGGACGGAAAAACTGTTTTTT.

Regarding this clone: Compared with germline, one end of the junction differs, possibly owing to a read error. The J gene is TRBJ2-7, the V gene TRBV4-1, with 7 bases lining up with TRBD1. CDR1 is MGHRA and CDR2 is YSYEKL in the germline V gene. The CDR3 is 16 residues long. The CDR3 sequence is CASSRRTGTELYGQYF. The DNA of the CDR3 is TGCGCCAGCAGCCGCCGAACCGGGACAGAGCTCTACGGGCAGTACTTC.

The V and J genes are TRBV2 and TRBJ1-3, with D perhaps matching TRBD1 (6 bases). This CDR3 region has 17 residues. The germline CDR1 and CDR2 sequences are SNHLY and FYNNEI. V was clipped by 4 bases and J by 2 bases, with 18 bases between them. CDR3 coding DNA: TGTGCCAGCAGTGTTAGCTTGCCGGGACAAACTGGAAACACCATATATTTT. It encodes CASSVSLPGQTGNTIYF.

The CDR3 reads CASSPRLAGGSEQYF. In DNA form, the CDR3 reads TGTGCCAGCAGCCCCAGACTAGCGGGTGGCTCAGAGCAGTACTTC. The chain carries TRBV7-9 and TRBJ2-7; 10 nucleotides agree with TRBD2. The CDR3 is 15 amino acids. Germline-derived CDR1 and CDR2 are SEHNR and FQNEAQ (reference sequence). Trimming cost V 5 bases and J 7 bases; bases outside gene matches: 11.

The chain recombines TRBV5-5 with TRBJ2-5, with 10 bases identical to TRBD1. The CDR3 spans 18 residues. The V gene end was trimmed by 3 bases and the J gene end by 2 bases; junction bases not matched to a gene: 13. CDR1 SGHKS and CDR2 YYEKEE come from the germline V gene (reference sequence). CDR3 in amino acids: CASSWRLPGQGIQETQYF. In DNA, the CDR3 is TGTGCCAGCAGCTGGAGGTTACCGGGACAGGGGATACAAGAGACCCAGTACTTC.

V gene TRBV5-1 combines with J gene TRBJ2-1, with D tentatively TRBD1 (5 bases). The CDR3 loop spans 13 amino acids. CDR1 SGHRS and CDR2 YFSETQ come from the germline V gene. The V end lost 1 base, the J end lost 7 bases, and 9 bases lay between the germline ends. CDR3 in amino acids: CASSLSTANEQFF. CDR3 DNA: TGCGCCAGCAGCTTGTCGACAGCTAATGAGCAGTTCTTC.

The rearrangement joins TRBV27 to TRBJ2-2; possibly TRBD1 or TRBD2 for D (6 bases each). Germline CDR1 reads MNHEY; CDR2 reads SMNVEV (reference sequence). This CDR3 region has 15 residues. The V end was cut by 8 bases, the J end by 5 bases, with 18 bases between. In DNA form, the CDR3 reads TGTGCCAGCGCAGATAACCAGGGGAGGACCGGGGAGCTGTTTTTT. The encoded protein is CASADNQGRTGELFF.

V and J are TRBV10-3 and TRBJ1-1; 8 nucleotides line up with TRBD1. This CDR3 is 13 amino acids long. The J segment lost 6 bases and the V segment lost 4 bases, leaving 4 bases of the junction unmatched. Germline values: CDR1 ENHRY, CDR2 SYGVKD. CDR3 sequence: CAISAKQGAEAFF. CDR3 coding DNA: TGTGCCATCAGTGCGAAACAGGGGGCTGAAGCTTTCTTT.

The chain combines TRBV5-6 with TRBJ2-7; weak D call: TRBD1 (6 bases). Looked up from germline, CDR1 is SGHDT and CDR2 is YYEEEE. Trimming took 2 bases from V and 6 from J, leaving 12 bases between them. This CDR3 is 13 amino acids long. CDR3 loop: CASSLQGKGEQYF. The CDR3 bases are TGTGCCAGCAGCTTACAGGGAAAGGGCGAGCAGTACTTC.

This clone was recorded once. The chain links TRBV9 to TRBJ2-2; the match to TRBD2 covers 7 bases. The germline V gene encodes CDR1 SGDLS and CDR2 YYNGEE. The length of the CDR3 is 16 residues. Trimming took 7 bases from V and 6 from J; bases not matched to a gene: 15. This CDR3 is CASGLGPGGIPGELFF. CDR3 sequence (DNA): TGTGCCAGCGGCCTTGGACCCGGGGGGATTCCCGGGGAGCTGTTTTTT.

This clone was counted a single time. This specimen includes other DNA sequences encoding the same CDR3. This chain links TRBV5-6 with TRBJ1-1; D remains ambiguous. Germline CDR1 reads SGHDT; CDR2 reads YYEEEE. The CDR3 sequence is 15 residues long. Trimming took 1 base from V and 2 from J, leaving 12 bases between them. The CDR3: CASSLSGRTNTEAFF. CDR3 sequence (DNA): TGTGCCAGCAGCTTGTCGGGCAGGACCAACACTGAAGCTTTCTTT.

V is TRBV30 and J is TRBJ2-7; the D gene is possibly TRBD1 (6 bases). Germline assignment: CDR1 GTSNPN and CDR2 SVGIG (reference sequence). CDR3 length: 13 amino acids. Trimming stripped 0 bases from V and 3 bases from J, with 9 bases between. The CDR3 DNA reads TGTGCCTGGAGTGTGGGGACACGCTACGAGCAGTACTTC. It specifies CAWSVGTRYEQYF.

This chain's CDR3 is CASREGRGLGYGYTF. CDR3 DNA sequence: TGTGCCAGCAGGGAAGGACGAGGTTTAGGTTATGGCTACACCTTC. The chain is built from TRBV21-1 and TRBJ1-2. TRBV21-1 is given as a pseudogene. The CDR3 has 15 residues.

The CDR3, as DNA: TGTGCCAGTAGTATCGTGGACGTCACTTTAGATCAGCCCCAGCATTTT. Encoded protein: CASSIVDVTLDQPQHF. The rearrangement uses TRBV19 and TRBJ1-5; D unclear. V lost 3 bases to trimming and J lost 5 bases, with 17 bases between them. The length of the CDR3 is 16 residues. The germline V gene encodes CDR1 LNHDA and CDR2 SQIVND (reference sequence).

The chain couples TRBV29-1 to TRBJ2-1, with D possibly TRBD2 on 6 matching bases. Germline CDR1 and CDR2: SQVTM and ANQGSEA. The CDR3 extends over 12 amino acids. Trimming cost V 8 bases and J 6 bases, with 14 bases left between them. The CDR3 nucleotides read TGCAGCTTCGCGGGGAGTGGCAATGAGCAGTTCTTC. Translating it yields CSFAGSGNEQFF.

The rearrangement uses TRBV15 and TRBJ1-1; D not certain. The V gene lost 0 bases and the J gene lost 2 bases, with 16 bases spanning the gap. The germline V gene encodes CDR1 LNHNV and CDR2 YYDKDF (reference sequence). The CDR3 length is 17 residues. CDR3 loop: CATSRDPVEAVNTEAFF. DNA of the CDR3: TGTGCCACCAGCAGAGATCCAGTAGAGGCGGTCAACACTGAAGCTTTCTTT. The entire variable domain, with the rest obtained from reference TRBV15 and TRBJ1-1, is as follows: DAMVIQNPRYQVTQFGKPVTLSCSQTLNHNVMYWYQQKSSQAPKLLFHYYDKDFNNEADTPDNFQSRRPNTSFCFLDIRSPGLGDTAMYLCATSRDPVEAVNTEAFFGQGTRLTVV.

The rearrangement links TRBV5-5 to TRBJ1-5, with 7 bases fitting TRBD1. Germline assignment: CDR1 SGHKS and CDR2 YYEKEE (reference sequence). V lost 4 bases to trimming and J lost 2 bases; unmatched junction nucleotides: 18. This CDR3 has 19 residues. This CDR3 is CASSEGYPGTVLGNQPQHF. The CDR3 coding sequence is TGTGCCAGCAGCGAAGGATATCCCGGGACAGTATTGGGCAATCAGCCCCAGCATTTT. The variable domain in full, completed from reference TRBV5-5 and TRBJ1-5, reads DAGVTQSPTHLIKTRGQQVTLRCSPISGHKSVSWYQQVLGQGPQFIFQYYEKEERGRGNFPDRFSARQFPNYSSELNVNALLLGDSALYLCASSEGYPGTVLGNQPQHFGDGTRLSIL.